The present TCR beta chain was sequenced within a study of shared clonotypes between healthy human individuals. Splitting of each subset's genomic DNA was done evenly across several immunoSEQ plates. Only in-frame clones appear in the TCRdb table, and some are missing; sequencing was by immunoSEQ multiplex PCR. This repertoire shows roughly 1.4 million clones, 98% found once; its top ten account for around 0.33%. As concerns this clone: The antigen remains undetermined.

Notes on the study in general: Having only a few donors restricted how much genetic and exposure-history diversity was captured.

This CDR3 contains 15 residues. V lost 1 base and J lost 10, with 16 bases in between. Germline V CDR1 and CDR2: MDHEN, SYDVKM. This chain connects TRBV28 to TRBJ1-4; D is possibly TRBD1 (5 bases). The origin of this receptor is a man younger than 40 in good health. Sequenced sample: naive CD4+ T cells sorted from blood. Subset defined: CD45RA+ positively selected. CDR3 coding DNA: TGTGCCAGCAGTTTATCGGGGAGGGACCGTGGAAAACTGTTTTTT. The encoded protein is CASSLSGRDRGKLFF.